A single T cell receptor (beta chain) is shown here with its context. Its target is unknown. The data belong to a study of Ad26.COV2.S vaccination and SARS-CoV-2 variants. Overall study findings and caveats: Total responses of T cells may have been underestimated by the analyses of TCR breadth and depth.

The CDR3 consists of 15 residues. Germline CDR1 is SEHNR and CDR2 is FQNEAQ (reference sequence). V was cut by 2 bases and J by 0 bases, with 9 bases left in between. Sequencing was performed with immunoSEQ multiplex PCR; in TCRdb, only in-frame clones are kept and a portion is missing. The table shows hundreds of thousands of clones, with 70% to 90% occurring only once. Treatment here: 15 to 20 received Ad26.COV2.S at low or high dose, single or two shots; roughly five received placebo; per-sample allocation not given. The samples were gathered on day 63 after the first injection of vaccine or placebo.

J is TRBJ2-3 and V is TRBV7-9; no firm D call. Sequencing used peripheral blood, obtained in a trial of Ad26.COV2.S vaccine versus placebo. The sequence derives from a person aged 18-60 years who received the Ad26.COV2.S COVID-19 vaccine or a placebo. CDR3 bases: TGTGCCAGCAGCTTACAGGCGACTAGCACAGATACGCAGTATTTT. Its translation: CASSLQATSTDTQYF.